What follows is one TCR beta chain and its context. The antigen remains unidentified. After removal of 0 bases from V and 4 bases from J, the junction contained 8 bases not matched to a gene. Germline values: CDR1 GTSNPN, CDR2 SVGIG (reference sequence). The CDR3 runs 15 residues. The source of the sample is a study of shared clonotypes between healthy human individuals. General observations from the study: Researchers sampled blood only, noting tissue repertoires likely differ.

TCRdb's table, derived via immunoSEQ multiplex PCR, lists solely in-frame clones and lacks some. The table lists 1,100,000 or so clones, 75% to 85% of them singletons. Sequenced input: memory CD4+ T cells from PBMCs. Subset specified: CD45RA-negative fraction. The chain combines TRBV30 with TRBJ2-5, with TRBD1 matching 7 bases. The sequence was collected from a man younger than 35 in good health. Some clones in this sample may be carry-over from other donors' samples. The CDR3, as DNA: TGTGCCTGGAGTGTAAGTTGGACAGGACGAGAGACCCAGTACTTC. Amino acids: CAWSVSWTGRETQYF.